These 8 T cell receptor beta chains were sequenced from one sample in a study of tumor-infiltrating lymphocytes in localized non-small cell lung cancer. Libraries were prepared by immunoSEQ multiplex PCR; TCRdb keeps only in-frame clonotypes and omits some of them. The profile shows over 6,500 clones, 76% of them singletons. Sequences were obtained from uninvolved lung tissue not adjacent to the tumor. These receptors were taken from a human donor with non-small cell lung cancer.

This clone has more than one count but fewer than ten. The chain couples TRBV10-3 to TRBJ1-2; D may be TRBD1 (6 bases). The CDR3 consists of 14 residues. V was cut by 10 bases and J by 5 bases, with 20 bases left in between. Per the germline V gene, CDR1 is ENHRY and CDR2 is SYGVKD. This CDR3 is CATPRNREYYGYTF. CDR3 bases: TGTGCCACTCCTCGGAACAGGGAATATTATGGCTACACCTTC.

In its sample, this clone was seen a few times. This chain connects TRBV2 to TRBJ2-3; TRBD1 agrees at 7 bases. V shed 4 bases and J 5 bases; nucleotides not matched to a gene: 9. This CDR3 contains 15 residues. In germline, CDR1 is SNHLY, CDR2 FYNNEI. The CDR3 DNA reads as TGTGCCAGCAGTGCGGCAGGGGGATGGATAGATACGCAGTATTTT. Amino acid sequence: CASSAAGGWIDTQYF.

The rearrangement joins TRBV12-5 to TRBJ2-3, with a tentative D call TRBD1 (5 bases). Germline CDR1 and CDR2: LGHNT and FRNRAP. This CDR3 has 13 residues. V gave up 7 bases and J gave up 5 bases, with 13 bases separating them. Here the CDR3 reads CASAPNRLDTQYF. CDR3 bases: TGTGCTAGTGCCCCTAACAGGTTAGATACGCAGTATTTT. Combining the CDR3 with reference TRBV12-5 and TRBJ2-3 gives the whole variable domain DARVTQTPRHKVTEMGQEVTMRCQPILGHNTVFWYRQTMMQGLELLAYFRNRAPLDDSGMPKDRFSAEMPDATLATLKIQPSEPRDSAVYFCASAPNRLDTQYFGPGTRLTVL.

V gene TRBV9 combines with J gene TRBJ2-5; 10 positions agree with TRBD2. The V gene's germline CDR1 is SGDLS and CDR2 YYNGEE. V trimming: 3 bases; J trimming: 4 bases; junction bases outside the gene matches: 6. The CDR3 length is 15 residues. Here the CDR3 DNA reads TGTGCCAGCAGCGCTCTAGCGGGAGCCCTAGAGACCCAGTACTTC. Residues: CASSALAGALETQYF. Full variable domain (outside the CDR3, taken from reference TRBV9 and TRBJ2-5): DSGVTQTPKHLITATGQRVTLRCSPRSGDLSVYWYQQSLDQGLQFLIQYYNGEERAKGNILERFSAQQFPDLHSELNLSSLELGDSALYFCASSALAGALETQYFGPGTRLLVL.

This clone was detected only a few times. The chain combines TRBV28 with TRBJ2-2, with D uncertain. V lost 8 bases to trimming and J lost 5 bases, with 6 bases between them. In germline, CDR1 is MDHEN, CDR2 SYDVKM. The CDR3 extends over 11 amino acids. The CDR3 loop reads CASERTGELFF. CDR3 in DNA: TGTGCCAGCGAGAGAACCGGGGAGCTGTTTTTT.

Concerning this clone itself: The sample carries other DNA sequences with the same CDR3. V is TRBV6-5 and J is TRBJ2-2; no clear D. Germline V gives CDR1 MNHEY, CDR2 SVGAGI. Trimming took off 3 bases at V and 3 bases at J, with 5 bases between the two ends. This CDR3 has 13 amino acids. CDR3 in amino acids: CASSYQDTGELFF. The DNA of the CDR3 is TGTGCCAGCAGTTATCAGGACACCGGGGAGCTGTTTTTT.

The chain is built from TRBV6-1 and TRBJ1-1; 8 positions agree with TRBD1. V lost 5 bases, J lost 1 base, and 3 bases stayed unmatched. Germline assignment: CDR1 MNHNS and CDR2 SASEGT. The CDR3 has 14 amino acids. Written as DNA, the CDR3 is TGTGCCAGCAGTCTCGACAGGGGGAACACTGAAGCTTTCTTT. It specifies CASSLDRGNTEAFF.

This chain uses TRBV6-5 with TRBJ1-1; no firm D call. V was trimmed by 4 bases and J by 3 bases, leaving 15 bases between them. The germline V gene has CDR1 MNHEY and CDR2 SVGAGI. The CDR3 covers 15 residues. The CDR3 DNA reads as TGTGCCAGCAGTTCTCCGTCCCGCGAGGACACTGAAGCTTTCTTT. Amino acid sequence: CASSSPSREDTEAFF.